This T cell receptor (beta chain) appears in the sequencing data of a study of beta chain features in type 1 diabetes. Study-level findings and limits: Over-representation of high TCR-expressing cells was a possible consequence of cDNA sequencing. Naive, central memory and regulatory TCRB repertoires appeared more similar among patients than healthy donors. Moderately but significantly shorter TCRB CDR3s were found in Type 1 diabetes patients in all four CD4+ subsets.

J gave up 5 bases and V 4 bases, and 7 bases lay outside the gene matches. The CDR3 sequence is 14 residues long. CDR1 is SGHNT and CDR2 is YYREEE in the germline V gene (reference sequence). Notes on this clone: Antigen unknown.

Blood was collected once per donor into heparin, averaging roughly 0.12 L. By way of CD45RO/CCR7/CD25/CD127/CD95/CD27, the CD4+ regulatory, stem cell-like memory, central memory and naive cells were sorted. Sequenced material consisted of expressed TCRB transcripts (all of the isolated RNA was reverse transcribed). The repertoire was sequenced with immunoSEQ multiplex PCR; TCRdb's copy has only in-frame clones and lacks some. Of approximately 170,000 clones in the sample, around 7.8% were seen once. Sequencing input: central memory CD4+ T cells from blood. The TCR originated in a woman aged 40 to 55 with type 1 diabetes. The V call is TRBV5-4, the J call TRBJ2-5; TRBD2 matches 8 bases. CDR3 sequence reads: CASSPQGGGETQYF. The CDR3 coding sequence is TGTGCCAGCAGCCCGCAAGGCGGGGGGGAGACCCAGTACTTC.